This TCR beta chain was sequenced for a study of graft-versus-host responses after intestinal transplantation. Findings and caveats of the study: Some GvH clones were seen earlier in gut or blood, suggesting intestinal origin.

This clone was recorded a few times. This CDR3 comprises 14 residues. Germline V gives CDR1 SGHRS, CDR2 YFSETQ. V shed 1 base, J shed 4 bases, and the junction held 5 bases outside the gene matches. The table came from immunoSEQ multiplex PCR; TCRdb's copy has only in-frame clones and leaves some out. The sample includes 8,000 to 13,000 clones, approximately 31% of them seen just once. Material: alloreactive CD4+ T cells from a mixed lymphocyte reaction culture, obtained before transplantation. Documented subset: CFSE-low proliferating T cells sorted from approximately 6-day pre-transplant mixed lymphocyte reaction (GvH or HvG direction). The chain employs TRBV5-1 and TRBJ2-7; 7 bases match TRBD1. The sequence was obtained from a human patient who was an organ donor for intestinal transplantation. The CDR3 here is CASSLRQGVYEQYF. CDR3 sequence (DNA): TGCGCCAGCAGCTTGCGGCAGGGGGTATACGAGCAGTACTTC.